Given below is one T cell receptor (beta chain) in context. Its specificity is unknown. The repertoire was sequenced with immunoSEQ multiplex PCR; TCRdb's copy has only in-frame clones and lacks some. The sample shows some 63,000 clones, roughly 84% of them seen only once. The sample belongs to a study of T cell responses to AZD1222 COVID-19 vaccine. Findings and limits, study-wide: It was only a handful of AZD1222 recipients who were seropositive at baseline.

V shed 5 bases and J shed 0 bases, with 20 bases lying between them. The CDR3 is 17 amino acids. From germline, CDR1 is MNHEY and CDR2 SMNVEV (reference sequence). The sample consisted of peripheral blood, taken on day 0 of AZD1222 vaccination. The clonotype was recovered from an adult in good health. This chain joins TRBV27 and TRBJ2-7; D is undetermined. The CDR3: CASSRSLPSLSSYEQYF. Here the CDR3 DNA reads TGTGCCAGCAGTCGTTCCCTGCCCTCTCTGAGCTCCTACGAGCAGTACTTC.